This is a list of T cell receptor beta chains from one sample in a study of shared clonotypes between healthy human individuals. Produced via immunoSEQ multiplex PCR; TCRdb's table is partial and in-frame only. The sample lists more than 850,000 clones, 78% occurring once. Sequences were obtained from memory CD4+ T cells from PBMCs. The receptors here all came from a man between 18 and 29 years old in good health. Some clones in this sample may be carry-over from other donors' samples. The CDR3 runs from the conserved cysteine through the conserved F or W. The order of the fields is D gene, J gene, V gene, clone size, CDR3 DNA, CDR3 protein. D genes are given only for firm matches. Expanded clones are given a class, and other clones once, few, many or no size at all.

TRBD2 | TRBJ2-2 | TRBV27 | few | TGTGCCAGCAGGCGAAACGGGAGGTACACCGGGGAGCTGTTTTTT | CASRRNGRYTGELFF
TRBD1 | TRBJ1-1 | TRBV7-9 | - | TGTGCCAGCAGCTCTCTACAGGGGGCATGGAACACTGAAGCTTTCTTT | CASSSLQGAWNTEAFF
- | TRBJ2-7 | TRBV2 | - | TGTGCCAGCAGTGCAAAGGCAGGGGGGCCCTACGAGCAGTACTTC | CASSAKAGGPYEQYF
TRBD1 | TRBJ2-7 | TRBV6-6 | - | TGTGCCAGCAGTGGGACAGGGGGGTACGAGCAGTACTTC | CASSGTGGYEQYF
- | TRBJ2-5 | TRBV5-6 | - | TGTGCCAGCAGCGCCGCGCGGGTACAAGAGACCCAGTACTTC | CASSAARVQETQYF
TRBD1 | TRBJ1-2 | TRBV7-9 | - | TGTGCCAGCAGCGGCGGACAGGGGGCGATTGACTATGGCTACACCTTC | CASSGGQGAIDYGYTF
TRBD2 | TRBJ2-3 | TRBV4-2 | few | TGTGCCAGCAGCCGTGGGGTACTAGCGGTTAGCACAGATACGCAGTATTTT | CASSRGVLAVSTDTQYF
TRBD1 | TRBJ1-4 | TRBV2 | few | TGTGCCACACAAGCAGGGGGAACTAATGAAAAACTGTTTTTT | CATQAGGTNEKLFF
- | TRBJ1-3 | TRBV6-5 | - | TGTGCCAGCGGGGAGACCTCTGGAAACACCATATATTTT | CASGETSGNTIYF
- | TRBJ1-2 | TRBV28 | - | TGTGCCAGCAGTTTACGCCAGAACTATGGCTACACCTTC | CASSLRQNYGYTF
TRBD1 | TRBJ1-5 | TRBV10-3 | few | TGTGCCATCAGAGAAGACAGGGAACAGCCCCAGCATTTT | CAIREDREQPQHF
TRBD2 | TRBJ2-3 | TRBV4-3 | - | TGCGCCAGCAGCCAGAGATGGGGAGGGAAGGAGACAGATACGCAGTATTTT | CASSQRWGGKETDTQYF
TRBD2 | TRBJ2-1 | TRBV11-2 | - | TGTGCCAGCAGCACAAGACTCGGACTAGCGGGGAAAGCCTACAATGAGCAGTTCTTC | CASSTRLGLAGKAYNEQFF
- | TRBJ1-1 | TRBV10-1 | - | TGCGCCAGCAGTGAGGCGTGGACTTCGGAAGCTTTCTTT | CASSEAWTSEAFF
- | TRBJ1-5 | TRBV28 | - | TGTGCCAGCAGTTTATTTCCTCGGGAGAGCAATCAGCCCCAGCATTTT | CASSLFPRESNQPQHF
TRBD2 | TRBJ2-7 | TRBV13 | few | TGTGCCAGCAGCCCCGTGGGACTAGCGGGAGAGAGATACTACGAGCAGTACTTC | CASSPVGLAGERYYEQYF
- | TRBJ2-5 | TRBV10-3 | once | TGTGCCATCAAAAGAGACTCCCTCCTAGAGACCCAGTACTTC | CAIKRDSLLETQYF
- | TRBJ1-5 | TRBV19 | - | TGTGCCAGTAGTATTCAGAGGGGGAGTAGCAATCAGCCCCAGCATTTT | CASSIQRGSSNQPQHF
- | TRBJ2-7 | TRBV6-5 | - | TGTGCCAGCAGTTTAACTCTAGCGCACGAGCAGTACTTC | CASSLTLAHEQYF
- | TRBJ2-5 | TRBV11-2 | - | TGTGCCAGCAGCTTAAACGGGAGACTACAAGAGACCCAGTACTTC | CASSLNGRLQETQYF
- | TRBJ2-1 | TRBV7-2 | - | TGTGCCAGCAGCAGATCGGGACTTCTCTACAATGAGCAGTTCTTC | CASSRSGLLYNEQFF
- | TRBJ1-4 | TRBV10-2 | - | TGCGCCAGCAGTGGTTCGAGGGGGGGTGGGAATGAAAAACTGTTTTTT | CASSGSRGGGNEKLFF
TRBD1 | TRBJ1-1 | TRBV2 | - | TGTGCCAGTTTACGCAGGGGGGCCCCTGAAGCTTTCTTT | CASLRRGAPEAFF
TRBD2 | TRBJ2-2 | TRBV6-6 | - | TGTGCCAGCAACCCCCGGGGGGATGTCACCGGGGAGCTGTTTTTT | CASNPRGDVTGELFF
TRBD2 | TRBJ2-2 | TRBV5-6 | - | TGTGCCAGCAGCTTCGGGACTAGGAACACCGGGGAGCTGTTTTTT | CASSFGTRNTGELFF
- | TRBJ2-1 | TRBV7-3 | - | TGTGCCAGCAGCTACGGGAGATCCTACAATGAGCAGTTCTTC | CASSYGRSYNEQFF
TRBD1 | TRBJ2-5 | TRBV28 | - | TGTGCCAGCAGCCCACAGGGGGCGACCCAGTACTTC | CASSPQGATQYF
TRBD2 | TRBJ2-7 | TRBV28 | - | TGTGCCAGCAGACAAGCCCGTTATAGCGGGAGGAGTGGCTACGAGCAGTACTTC | CASRQARYSGRSGYEQYF
- | TRBJ1-1 | TRBV5-1 | - | TGCGCCAGCAGCTTGCTGTCAGGGAGAAACACTGAAGCTTTCTTT | CASSLLSGRNTEAFF
TRBD2 | TRBJ2-1 | TRBV4-1 | - | TGCGCCAGCAGCCAAGAGGTGGGACTAGCGGCCCACAATGAGCAGTTCTTC | CASSQEVGLAAHNEQFF
- | TRBJ2-1 | TRBV29-1 | - | TGCAGCGTTGCGGACAGCTACTACAATGAGCAGTTCTTC | CSVADSYYNEQFF
- | TRBJ2-3 | TRBV30 | - | TGTGCCTGGAGTGTAGACGGTACGCAGTATTTT | CAWSVDGTQYF
- | TRBJ2-5 | TRBV9 | - | TGTGCCAGCAGCGTAGCGGGCGGGAAGTTCGGGACCCAGTACTTC | CASSVAGGKFGTQYF
- | TRBJ1-1 | TRBV19 | - | TGTGCCAGTAGTGAGGAGTGGAGGGGTACTGAAGCTTTCTTT | CASSEEWRGTEAFF
- | TRBJ1-2 | TRBV7-8 | few | TGTGCCAGCAGCTTCGGGGGCAGGGAGGATGGCTACACCTTC | CASSFGGREDGYTF
TRBD1 | TRBJ1-1 | TRBV10-2 | - | TGCGCCAGCAGTGGACAGGGTGGGACTGAAGCTTTCTTT | CASSGQGGTEAFF
- | TRBJ1-1 | TRBV7-2 | - | TGTGCCAGCAGCGGCAGAAGAGGGGGTACTGAAGCTTTCTTT | CASSGRRGGTEAFF
- | TRBJ1-4 | TRBV29-1 | few | TGCAGCGTTGAACAGGGAGATGAAAAACTGTTTTTT | CSVEQGDEKLFF
TRBD1 | TRBJ2-3 | TRBV28 | - | TGTGCCAGCAGTCACGACAGGGCGACAGATACGCAGTATTTT | CASSHDRATDTQYF
- | TRBJ2-4 | TRBV4-1 | - | TGCGCCAGCAGCCAAGATTTGCGCAGCCTAGCCAAAAACATTCAGTACTTC | CASSQDLRSLAKNIQYF
- | TRBJ2-7 | TRBV4-1 | few | TGCGCCAGCAGCCAACTAGTGGGGTACGAGCAGTACTTC | CASSQLVGYEQYF
- | TRBJ2-3 | TRBV28 | - | TGTGCCAGCAGTTTCAATATTAGACGGGGAAGCACAGATACGCAGTATTTT | CASSFNIRRGSTDTQYF
- | TRBJ2-7 | TRBV20-1 | - | TGCAGTGCTGGGGATTACGAGCAGTACTTC | CSAGDYEQYF
- | TRBJ1-4 | TRBV27 | - | TGTGCCAGCAGGAACCTTGGGGGAACTAATGAAAAACTGTTTTTT | CASRNLGGTNEKLFF
- | TRBJ2-7 | TRBV5-1 | - | TGCGCCAGCAGCTTGGACGGTAGCTCCTACGAGCAGTACTTC | CASSLDGSSYEQYF